The text below deals with one TCR beta chain. Its binding antigen is unknown. There are no base qualities to consult, and no much larger clone falls within one base. From a lookup of the germline V gene, CDR1 and CDR2 are SGHTA and FQGNSA. The trim is 5 bases for V and 0 bases for J, with a gap of 15 bases between the germline ends. Inclusive of the bounding cysteine and phenylalanine, the CDR3 is 16 residues long. Of the read, only the CDR3 DNA is kept; its 48 bases are in frame from base 1. TCRbeta CDR3 regions were amplified from genomic DNA by means of the immunoSEQ Assay, a bias-controlled multiplex PCR. Under the source paper's analysis protocol: Within the assay, amplification of reference gene primers was used to estimate how many nucleated cells each sample contained. Sequence reads were collapsed and filtered to measure the absolute abundance of every unique TCRbeta CDR3 rearrangement. For each sample, productive Simpson clonality was calculated by taking the square root of Simpson's diversity index across productive rearrangements. Drawn from immuneACCESS, this table holds only the in-frame rearrangements with V and J called that TCRdb kept. Clones are partly lost; checked studies trace under half to an unresolved V gene and leave the rest unexplained. V and J calls and clone size are as listed in that table; D and trimming were resolved from the DNA. The sample records approximately 100,000 clones, over 75% of which are singletons. Around 4.5% of the sample belongs to the ten largest clones.

This entry comes from a study of blood T cell repertoires in COVID-19 (dated by TCRdb to 2020 to 2021). General notes on the study: Samples covering the acute and convalescent phases of COVID-19 were provided by collaborators in the United States, Italy and Spain. The samples were drawn from the first 160 participants of the ongoing ImmuneRACE study and from over 950 subjects provided by 6 global collaborators. A de-identified subject ID, COVID-19 status, age in years and sex were almost always included in the sample metadata. The repertoires were released in a freely available public database meant as a resource for research on the immune response to SARS-CoV-2. Where HLA class I and class II types were available, the types were taken from metadata supplied by the sample provider, not from assay-based typing. The prospective study material was composed of cDNA or gDNA derived from T cells, B-cell-depleted T cells, or PBMCs. Subjects who had been exposed to COVID-19, were actively infected with it, or had recovered from it provided the deeply sampled blood TCRbeta repertoires that made up the dataset. What the work shows at the level of the full study, not this receptor alone: The quantity of clinical and demographic metadata differed by source and by participant and was supplied without curation.

Whole blood was collected in K2EDTA tubes by collaborating institutions according to the institutions' own protocols. For TCRbeta analysis, collaborators shipped samples as frozen whole blood, isolated PBMCs, or DNA extracted from either of those sample types. The rearrangement combines TRBV7-2 with TRBJ2-3; a tentative D match to TRBD2 spans 6 bases. The sequenced sample was peripheral blood. This receptor was identified in a man aged 55 to 69 with acute or convalescent COVID-19. The DNA is TGTGCCAGCAGCAAGCTAGCGTCTGCTAGCACAGATACGCAGTATTTT. Its translation is CASSKLASASTDTQYF. Reference TRBV7-2 and TRBJ2-3 genes cover what lies past the CDR3, so the full variable domain is GAGVSQSPSNKVTEKGKDVELRCDPISGHTALYWYRQSLGQGLEFLIYFQGNSAPDKSGLPSDRFSAERTGGSVSTLTIQRTQQEDSAVYLCASSKLASASTDTQYFGPGTRLTVL.